The 23 T cell receptor beta chains listed next were all sequenced from one sample in a study of T cell responses to AZD1222 COVID-19 vaccine. Some clones are missing from TCRdb's copy, which holds only in-frame ones; the method was immunoSEQ multiplex PCR. Among 130,000 to 150,000 clones listed, approximately 88% were seen once. The sample here was peripheral blood, taken on day 0 of AZD1222 vaccination. The receptors were sampled from an adult in good health.

The J gene is TRBJ2-1, the V gene TRBV29-1; 9 nucleotides line up with TRBD2. The CDR3 runs 14 residues. Germline values: CDR1 SQVTM, CDR2 ANQGSEA. The V and J ends lost 3 bases and 8 bases, in that order; junction bases with no gene match: 8. The CDR3 DNA follows: TGCAGCGTTGACTCCAGCGGGGGGCACGATGAGCAGTTCTTC. Translating it yields CSVDSSGGHDEQFF.

This clone is a singleton in its sample. V is TRBV3-1 (or the pseudogene TRBV3-2) and J is TRBJ1-6, with TRBD1 identical over 8 bases. CDR1 and CDR2 from the germline V gene are LGHDT and YNNKEL (reference sequence). The CDR3 runs 15 residues. J was trimmed by 15 bases and V by 5 bases; bases with no gene match: 15. The CDR3 DNA reads as TGTGCCAGCAGCAGGACAGGGATAAACGTGCCTCACCTCCACTTT. Encoded protein: CASSRTGINVPHLHF.

The rearrangement uses TRBV7-2 and TRBJ2-2; 7 nucleotides match TRBD1. The V gene end was trimmed by 2 bases and the J gene end by 2 bases; junction bases not matched to a gene: 5. This CDR3 is built from 16 residues. CDR1 is SGHTA and CDR2 is FQGNSA in the germline V gene. CDR3 DNA: TGTGCCAGCAGCTTAAACAGGGGACATAACACCGGGGAGCTGTTTTTT. This sequence encodes CASSLNRGHNTGELFF.

This clone was counted once. The CDR3 DNA is TGTGCCAGCAGTTTAAACGGGGGAAGTGGCTACACCTTC. Translated, it gives CASSLNGGSGYTF. The J gene is TRBJ1-2, the V gene TRBV27, with a tentative D call TRBD1 (5 bases). Germline V gene lookup returns CDR1 MNHEY and CDR2 SMNVEV (reference sequence). V dropped 2 bases and J dropped 7 bases, with 11 bases sitting between them. The CDR3 loop spans 13 amino acids.

The V and J genes are TRBV6-6 and TRBJ1-4; TRBD1 matches at 9 bases. The CDR3 has 14 residues. V was clipped by 6 bases and J by 2 bases; unmatched bases: 1. CDR1 is MNHNY and CDR2 is SVGAGI in the germline V gene (reference sequence). The CDR3 loop is CASRGTGTNEKLFF. The CDR3 DNA follows: TGTGCCAGCAGGGGGACAGGGACTAATGAAAAACTGTTTTTT.

V and J are TRBV29-1 and TRBJ2-1, with 9 bases aligning to TRBD1. V shed 0 bases, J shed 6 bases, and the junction held 3 bases outside the gene matches. This CDR3 contains 14 residues. Germline V gives CDR1 SQVTM, CDR2 ANQGSEA. CDR3: CSVEENRGPNEQFF. The CDR3 DNA sequence: TGCAGCGTTGAAGAGAACAGGGGGCCCAATGAGCAGTTCTTC.

The chain recombines TRBV6-5 with TRBJ1-5; a weak D match, TRBD1 (5 bases). The CDR3 runs 15 residues. Per the germline V gene, CDR1 is MNHEY and CDR2 is SVGAGI. Trimming took 6 bases from V and 3 from J, leaving 15 bases between them. The CDR3 sequence is CASRLGLGDNQPQHF. CDR3 nucleotide sequence: TGTGCCAGCAGGCTGGGGCTCGGAGACAATCAGCCCCAGCATTTT.

The chain carries TRBV7-2 and TRBJ1-1; TRBD1 matches at 8 bases. From germline, CDR1 is SGHTA and CDR2 FQGNSA. The CDR3 contains 14 residues. V was pared by 5 bases and J by 5 bases, with 7 bases of the junction left unmatched. The CDR3 DNA sequence: TGTGCCAGCAGCATGACAGGGGTTGTAACTGAAGCTTTCTTT. The encoded protein is CASSMTGVVTEAFF.

This rearrangement joins TRBV27 to TRBJ2-1; 11 nucleotides match TRBD2. The CDR3 contains 15 residues. The V segment lost 8 bases and the J segment 10 bases; nucleotides outside the gene matches: 13. From germline, CDR1 is MNHEY and CDR2 SMNVEV (reference sequence). The CDR3 bases are TGTGCCAGCCGAGACGGAGGACTAGCGGGTAGAGAGCAGTTCTTC. This gives the protein CASRDGGLAGREQFF.

A single count supports this clone. The J gene is TRBJ2-6, the V gene TRBV27, with D perhaps matching TRBD2 (7 bases). The CDR3 is 17 residues long. V was trimmed by 8 bases and J by 3 bases, leaving 20 bases between them. In germline, CDR1 is MNHEY, CDR2 SMNVEV (reference sequence). The CDR3 nucleotides read TGTGCCAGCCTTTTCAGAGGGGGGGATAGTGGGGCCAACGTCCTGACTTTC. Protein product: CASLFRGGDSGANVLTF.

The genes are TRBV6-5 and TRBJ1-2; 7 nucleotides agree with TRBD1. The CDR3 extends over 13 amino acids. V shed 6 bases and J 8 bases; nucleotides not matched to a gene: 9. CDR1 MNHEY and CDR2 SVGAGI come from the germline V gene. The DNA for the CDR3 is TGTGCCAGCAGCGAGACAGGGTCGATCGGCTACACCTTC. This encodes CASSETGSIGYTF.

The chain combines TRBV5-1 with TRBJ1-1; TRBD1 matches 7 bases. Trimming cost V 1 base and J 6 bases; bases outside gene matches: 9. Germline loops: CDR1 SGHRS, CDR2 YFSETQ. The CDR3 totals 15 residues. CDR3 in DNA: TGCGCCAGCAGCTTGAGGGACAGAGAGATTGCTGAAGCTTTCTTT. Encoded protein: CASSLRDREIAEAFF.

This chain connects TRBV21-1 to TRBJ2-3; the DNA was not used to check the table's D call, TRBD2. TRBV21-1 constitutes a pseudogene. The CDR3 sequence is 15 residues long. This chain's CDR3 is CASSQREAGLNTQYF. The CDR3 coding sequence is TGTGCCAGCAGCCAAAGGGAGGCGGGTTTGAATACGCAGTATTTT.

This chain uses TRBV27 with TRBJ2-6; a possible D gene is TRBD1 (6 bases). The CDR3 spans 20 residues. Germline V CDR1 and CDR2: MNHEY, SMNVEV (reference sequence). V gave up 1 base and J gave up 0 bases, with 19 bases separating them. The CDR3 loop reads CASSLLFSLRTASGANVLTF. The CDR3 DNA reads as TGTGCCAGCAGTTTATTATTCTCTCTAAGGACAGCCTCTGGGGCCAACGTCCTGACTTTC.

The V and J genes are TRBV5-1 and TRBJ1-1; D is perhaps TRBD1 (5 bases). Germline V gene data show CDR1 as SGHRS and CDR2 as YFSETQ. This CDR3 is 14 amino acids long. V lost 0 bases, J lost 6 bases, and 12 bases lay in between. The CDR3 coding sequence is TGCGCCAGCAGCTTGGGGGGAGACAGCGCTGAAGCTTTCTTT. This encodes CASSLGGDSAEAFF.

The chain combines TRBV7-3 with TRBJ2-1; D not certain. The CDR3 loop spans 15 amino acids. Germline loops: CDR1 SGHTA, CDR2 FQGTGA. Between the trimmed V and J ends, which lost 5 bases and 8 bases, there was a span of 19 bases. CDR3 loop: CASSPQGLGRDEQFF. As DNA, the CDR3 is TGTGCCAGCAGCCCCCAAGGGTTAGGTCGGGATGAGCAGTTCTTC.

The gene calls are TRBV5-1 and TRBJ2-3; D is unclear. The CDR3 consists of 16 residues. V shed 1 base and J shed 0 bases, with 12 bases lying between them. Germline CDR1 reads SGHRS; CDR2 reads YFSETQ. The CDR3 DNA reads as TGCGCCAGCAGCTTGCGGTCGGCGCAAAGCACAGATACGCAGTATTTT. It yields the protein CASSLRSAQSTDTQYF.

This clone was seen once. The chain uses TRBV5-1 and TRBJ2-1, with D perhaps given as TRBD1 or TRBD2 (5 bases each). Germline V CDR1 and CDR2: SGHRS, YFSETQ. V dropped 4 bases and J dropped 8 bases, with 16 bases sitting between them. This CDR3 comprises 14 residues. The CDR3 DNA reads TGCGCCAGCAGCCCCCTCACAAGGGGACATGAGCAGTTCTTC. Translating it yields CASSPLTRGHEQFF.

This chain links TRBV29-1 with TRBJ2-3, with 7 bases aligning to TRBD2. V was clipped by 0 bases and J by 2 bases; unmatched bases: 5. The CDR3 extends over 15 amino acids. CDR1 and CDR2 from the germline V gene are SQVTM and ANQGSEA. This chain's CDR3 is CSVEDGGVHTDTQYF. The CDR3 coding sequence is TGCAGCGTTGAAGATGGGGGGGTTCACACAGATACGCAGTATTTT.

The chain combines TRBV7-2 with TRBJ1-5, with TRBD1 as a possible D gene (5 bases). Per germline, CDR1 SGHTA and CDR2 FQGNSA. The CDR3 is 13 amino acids. V was pared by 2 bases and J by 7 bases, with 9 bases between. For the CDR3, the DNA is TGTGCCAGCAGCTTATCGAGGGGACAGCCCCAGCATTTT. It codes for CASSLSRGQPQHF.

The CDR3 nucleotides are TGTGCCAGCAGCCCTCTGGACAGGGTTTACGAGCAGTACTTC. It codes for CASSPLDRVYEQYF. The chain joins TRBV7-8 to TRBJ2-7; the match to TRBD1 covers 8 bases. Germline CDR1 SGHVS, CDR2 FQNEAQ. The trim removed 5 bases at V and 4 bases at J, leaving 7 bases unmatched. The CDR3 loop spans 14 amino acids.

The chain carries TRBV18 and TRBJ2-5; D uncertain. Germline V gives CDR1 KGHSH, CDR2 LQKENI. V was pared by 4 bases and J by 1 base, with 7 bases between. This CDR3 is built from 13 residues. CDR3 sequence: CASSQRTQETQYF. The CDR3 DNA is TGTGCCAGCTCACAACGAACCCAAGAGACCCAGTACTTC. The full variable domain, its missing parts supplied by reference TRBV18 and TRBJ2-5, is NAGVMQNPRHLVRRRGQEARLRCSPMKGHSHVYWYRQLPEEGLKFMVYLQKENIIDESGMPKERFSAEFPKEGPSILRIQQVVRGDSAAYFCASSQRTQETQYFGPGTRLLVL.

The CDR3 spells CASTTDRLNEKLFF. CDR3 in DNA: TGTGCCAGCACTACGGACAGGTTGAATGAAAAACTGTTTTTT. The V and J genes are TRBV27 and TRBJ1-4; 7 bases fit TRBD1. The CDR3 length is 14 residues. Germline CDR1 reads MNHEY; CDR2 reads SMNVEV (reference sequence). V lost 7 bases to trimming and J lost 5 bases; unmatched junction nucleotides: 7.